This T cell receptor (beta chain) came from a study of blood T cell repertoires in COVID-19. Overall study context: There were acute and convalescent COVID-19 samples, and they came from the United States, Italy and Spain. Sources were T cells, B-cell-depleted T cells, or PBMCs; the material itself was cDNA or gDNA.

In the source study's methods: Reference gene primers were amplified, and this amplification served to estimate nucleated cell counts. Produced via immunoSEQ multiplex PCR; TCRdb's table is partial and in-frame only. The V and J calls and clone size were taken over from that table, and D and trimming were inferred from the DNA. The repertoire has over 85,000 clones, roughly four fifths of them found once; the top ten carry about 15%. Trimming removed 5 bases at V and 1 base at J, with 8 bases between. The CDR3 has 13 amino acids. Per germline, CDR1 MNHEY and CDR2 SVGEGT. The rearrangement uses TRBV6-2 or TRBV6-3 and TRBJ1-1; D call uncertain. The sample consisted of peripheral blood. This TCR was recovered from a woman in her fifties or sixties with acute or convalescent COVID-19. CDR3 nucleotides: TGTGCCAGCAGTAATACAGAGAACACTGAAGCTTTCTTT. The encoded protein is CASSNTENTEAFF.